The clone carrying this TCR beta chain has at least ten counts. The sample belongs to a study of T cells in Graves' hyperthyroidism and ophthalmopathy. Uncontrolled infection, other autoimmune disease, pregnancy or lactation led to exclusion. V dropped 5 bases and J dropped 6; count of bases not matched to a gene: 10. This CDR3 contains 14 residues. The source material, RNA transcripts, was used to amplify TCR beta CDR3 regions. First-round RT-PCR with HTBI primers amplified the TCR CDR3 region. From the multiplex PCR reads, TCRdb called clonotypes with MiXCR, one entry per CDR3 protein. The sample has about half a million distinct CDR3 sequences, 15% to 20% seen once.

The sample consisted of blood. The clonotype was recovered from a man aged 40-50 years with Graves' ophthalmopathy. The chain joins TRBV12-3 or TRBV12-4 to TRBJ2-7; 7 bases line up with TRBD1. CDR3 DNA sequence: TGTGCCAGCAGTCTGGGACAGTTCATAGGCGAGCAGTACTTC. Its translation is CASSLGQFIGEQYF.